A selection of T cell receptor beta chains follows, all from one sample in a study of CD8+ T cells in alopecia areata. Sequencing was performed with immunoSEQ multiplex PCR; in TCRdb, only in-frame clones are kept and a portion is missing. The top ten hold roughly 0.5% of the sample, which has over 100,000 clones, 53% seen once. Sequenced material: CD4+ T cells sorted from blood, taken at week 4, from a patient treated with tofacitinib. These receptor sequences come from a human donor with alopecia areata. Each CDR3 is given with its conserved first and last residue. The D gene is left open where the match is weak. Where a row states a size, it is once, few, many or the class of an expanded clone; other rows omit it.

>few|TRBV9|NA|TRBJ1-5
CASSVDGNQPQHF
TGTGCCAGCAGCGTAGACGGTAATCAGCCCCAGCATTTT
>NA|TRBV29-1|NA|TRBJ2-5
CSVDRAAQRTQYF
TGCAGCGTTGATAGGGCGGCGCAAAGGACCCAGTACTTC
>few|TRBV6-1|NA|TRBJ1-1
CASNKEMNTEAFF
TGTGCCAGCAACAAGGAAATGAACACTGAAGCTTTCTTT
>NA|TRBV30|NA|TRBJ1-1
CAWSLGLNTEAFF
TGTGCCTGGAGTCTGGGGTTGAACACTGAAGCTTTCTTT
>NA|TRBV29-1|TRBD1|TRBJ2-1
CSVAEWVRGQGEQFF
TGCAGCGTTGCTGAATGGGTCAGGGGGCAAGGTGAGCAGTTCTTC
>few|TRBV18|NA|TRBJ1-1
CASSPPQTHLDLNTEAFF
TGTGCCAGCTCACCACCCCAAACCCATTTGGACTTGAACACTGAAGCTTTCTTT
>few|TRBV30|NA|TRBJ2-1
CAWSARGLSSYNEQFF
TGTGCCTGGAGCGCTAGGGGTTTGAGCTCCTACAATGAGCAGTTCTTC
>few|TRBV29-1|NA|TRBJ2-7
CSVEGEAGREQYF
TGCAGCGTTGAAGGTGAAGCAGGGCGGGAGCAGTACTTC
>NA|TRBV20-1|NA|TRBJ2-7
CSARVNYEQYF
TGCAGTGCTAGAGTTAACTACGAGCAGTACTTC
>few|TRBV5-1|NA|TRBJ2-3
CASSPVRGADTQYF
TGCGCCAGCAGCCCCGTCAGGGGCGCAGATACGCAGTATTTT
>NA|TRBV4-1|NA|TRBJ2-7
CASSQRGRAYEQYF
TGCGCCAGCAGCCAACGAGGAAGAGCCTACGAGCAGTACTTC
>NA|TRBV7-3|NA|TRBJ2-6
CASSPGLSGANVLTF
TGTGCCAGCAGTCCCGGGCTCTCTGGGGCCAACGTCCTGACTTTC
>once|TRBV5-1|NA|TRBJ2-5
CASSYTPGGETQYF
TGCGCCAGCAGCTACACGCCCGGGGGTGAGACCCAGTACTTC
>NA|TRBV30|NA|TRBJ1-1
CAWSVGQNTEAFF
TGTGCCTGGAGTGTAGGACAGAACACTGAAGCTTTCTTT
>NA|TRBV30|NA|TRBJ2-4
CAWRGTFNIQYF
TGTGCCTGGAGGGGGACTTTTAACATTCAGTACTTC
>few|TRBV2|TRBD1|TRBJ2-2
CASRMGQTNTGELFF
TGTGCCAGCAGAATGGGACAGACGAACACCGGGGAGCTGTTTTTT
>NA|TRBV30|NA|TRBJ1-1
CAWSWREGEAFF
TGTGCCTGGAGTTGGAGGGAGGGTGAAGCTTTCTTT
>NA|TRBV29-1|NA|TRBJ1-1
CSGSQGNTEAFF
TGCAGCGGCTCACAGGGGAACACTGAAGCTTTCTTT
>NA|TRBV4-1|TRBD1|TRBJ1-2
CASSQPGQGFRGYTF
TGCGCCAGCAGCCAGCCGGGACAGGGGTTTCGAGGCTACACCTTC
>NA|TRBV18|NA|TRBJ1-1
CASSPGEAYTEAFF
TGTGCCAGCTCACCCGGGGAGGCGTACACTGAAGCTTTCTTT
>NA|TRBV30|TRBD1|TRBJ2-3
CAWAGQGVNTQYF
TGTGCCTGGGCGGGACAGGGTGTAAATACGCAGTATTTT
>NA|TRBV9|TRBD2|TRBJ2-3
CASSSGLAGALGVDTQYF
TGTGCCAGCAGCTCCGGACTAGCGGGGGCCCTGGGAGTAGATACGCAGTATTTT
>few|TRBV29-1|NA|TRBJ1-1
CSVKGMNTEAFF
TGCAGCGTAAAGGGCATGAACACTGAAGCTTTCTTT
>NA|TRBV30|TRBD2|TRBJ2-1
CAWRSWRGARNEQFF
TGTGCCTGGAGATCTTGGCGGGGGGCCCGAAATGAGCAGTTCTTC
>NA|TRBV29-1|NA|TRBJ2-3
CSVEDRGASGSTDTQYF
TGCAGCGTTGAAGATCGGGGGGCAAGCGGGTCCACAGATACGCAGTATTTT
>once|TRBV5-1|NA|TRBJ2-1
CASRQYRGASGDEQFF
TGCGCCAGCAGACAATACCGGGGGGCTAGCGGCGATGAGCAGTTCTTC
>NA|TRBV30|NA|TRBJ2-6
CAWPSGANVLTF
TGTGCCTGGCCTTCTGGGGCCAACGTCCTGACTTTC
>NA|TRBV7-2|NA|TRBJ2-7
CASSLDRGAKEQYF
TGTGCCAGCAGCTTAGATCGGGGGGCGAAGGAGCAGTACTTC
>NA|TRBV7-2|TRBD2|TRBJ2-4
CASSLQAGVLRNIQYF
TGTGCCAGCAGCTTACAAGCGGGAGTCCTCCGGAACATTCAGTACTTC
>NA|TRBV29-1|NA|TRBJ2-7
CSVTLPTLHREYEQYF
TGCAGCGTCACCCTACCCACACTACACAGGGAATACGAGCAGTACTTC
>few|TRBV2|NA|TRBJ2-5
CASSDGGPQETQYF
TGTGCCAGCAGTGATGGCGGTCCCCAAGAGACCCAGTACTTC
>NA|TRBV19|NA|TRBJ2-3
CASSITGTRTDTQYF
TGTGCCAGTAGTATTACGGGAACCCGGACAGATACGCAGTATTTT
>few|TRBV30|TRBD1|TRBJ1-2
CAWSVQGRKYGYTF
TGTGCCTGGAGTGTACAGGGGAGAAAGTATGGCTACACCTTC
>few|TRBV18|TRBD1|TRBJ2-4
CASSGLQGARGENIQYF
TGTGCCAGCTCGGGCTTACAGGGGGCGCGAGGAGAGAACATTCAGTACTTC
>NA|TRBV4-2|TRBD2|TRBJ2-7
CASSPLGLAGTYEQYF
TGTGCCAGCAGCCCCCTGGGCCTAGCGGGAACCTACGAGCAGTACTTC